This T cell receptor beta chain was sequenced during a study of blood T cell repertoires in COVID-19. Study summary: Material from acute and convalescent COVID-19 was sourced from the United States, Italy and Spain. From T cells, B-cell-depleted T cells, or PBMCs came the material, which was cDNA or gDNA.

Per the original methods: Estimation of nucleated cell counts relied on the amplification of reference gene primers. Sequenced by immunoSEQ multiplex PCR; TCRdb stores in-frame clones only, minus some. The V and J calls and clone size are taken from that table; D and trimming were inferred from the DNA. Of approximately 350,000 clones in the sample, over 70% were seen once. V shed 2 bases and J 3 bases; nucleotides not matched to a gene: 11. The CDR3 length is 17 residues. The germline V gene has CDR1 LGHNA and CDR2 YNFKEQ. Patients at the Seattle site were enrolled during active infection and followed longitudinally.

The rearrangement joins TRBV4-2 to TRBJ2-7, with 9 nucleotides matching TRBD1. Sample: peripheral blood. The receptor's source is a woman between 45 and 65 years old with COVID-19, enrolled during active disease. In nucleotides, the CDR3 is TGTGCCAGCAGCCAATCCCAGGGACAGGGATTAAACTACGAGCAGTACTTC. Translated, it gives CASSQSQGQGLNYEQYF.